This TCR beta chain came from a study of T-cell memory formation after mild COVID-19. Across the whole study: There were largely donor-specific TCR clusters. Study-level results: The study found contracting CD4+ clones mainly in CM and EM and contracting CD8+ clones in EMRA. Second-wave clones reaching peak frequency on day 37 lacked confirmed SARS-CoV-2 specificity.

This clonotype showed up just a few times. Antigen unknown. One entry per CDR3 protein results from TCRdb running MiXCR on the 5' RACE reads. The sample contains hundreds of thousands of distinct CDR3 sequences, around 27% of which appear only once. CDR3 size: 16 residues. Trimming shortened V by 0 bases and J by 2 bases, and 14 bases separated the two germline ends. CDR1 is SGDLS, CDR2 YYNGEE, per germline. The V call is TRBV9, the J call TRBJ2-5; a possible D gene is TRBD1 (6 bases). The TCR was taken from an adult woman who had mild COVID-19 (a few samples of this study predate the infection). Cell type and time point are not known. Sequencing was carried out using PBMCs or a T cell subset sorted from them (not recorded which). CDR3 in amino acids: CASSVDPTGRQETQYF. CDR3 bases: TGTGCCAGCAGCGTAGACCCAACAGGGCGGCAAGAGACCCAGTACTTC. Full variable domain (missing parts from reference TRBV9 and TRBJ2-5): DSGVTQTPKHLITATGQRVTLRCSPRSGDLSVYWYQQSLDQGLQFLIQYYNGEERAKGNILERFSAQQFPDLHSELNLSSLELGDSALYFCASSVDPTGRQETQYFGPGTRLLVL.